This T cell receptor beta chain was captured in a study of cytomegalovirus exposure and HLA in healthy donors. For this clone: Its target is not known.

Study results and caveats: Common viral pathogens (according to a later analysis) appeared linked to several of the most significant clusters.

Germline-derived CDR1 and CDR2 are SGDLS and YYNGEE. The CDR3 runs to 13 residues. Trimming removed 3 bases from V and 5 bases from J; junction bases left unmatched: 0. Researchers ran the PCR with 60 Vbeta and 13 Jbeta primers. The table came from immunoSEQ multiplex PCR; TCRdb's copy has only in-frame clones and leaves some out. This table holds 60,000 to 95,000 clones, around 80% found once. The chain joins TRBV9 to TRBJ1-4, with TRBD1 identical over 8 bases. The clonotype originates from a man aged 70 or older in good health and CMV-seropositive. Sequencing used PBMCs. DNA for the CDR3: TGTGCCAGCAGCGGACAGGGGAATGAAAAACTGTTTTTT. Amino acid sequence: CASSGQGNEKLFF.